This TCR beta chain was recorded in a study of regulatory dendritic cells for organ transplantation. General study points: Among resting subsets, memory CD8+ cells contained the most alloreactive clonotypes. Regulatory dendritic cells appeared to expand memory CD8+ clones less than mature ones. Naive CD4+ and CD8+ repertoires were highly diverse; memory CD8+ was most oligoclonal.

Naive CD45RA+ and memory CD45RO+ CD4+ or CD8+ T cells were FACS-sorted. Of note for this clone: The antigen is unknown.

Germline loops: CDR1 SGHAT, CDR2 FQDESV (reference sequence). The CDR3 runs 16 residues. Trimming removed 7 bases at V and 5 bases at J, with 20 bases between. TCRdb's table, derived via immunoSEQ multiplex PCR, lists solely in-frame clones and lacks some. The data contain approximately 35,000 clones, around 90% of them singletons. The sample was naive CD4+ T cells from blood. Described subset: CD45RA+ naive T cells. The clonotype originates from a human donor in good health. V and J are TRBV11-1 and TRBJ1-4, with unresolved D. CDR3 sequence (DNA): TGTGCCAGCACCCCCCGGCAGGACTCTGCAAATGAAAAACTGTTTTTT. Protein sequence: CASTPRQDSANEKLFF.